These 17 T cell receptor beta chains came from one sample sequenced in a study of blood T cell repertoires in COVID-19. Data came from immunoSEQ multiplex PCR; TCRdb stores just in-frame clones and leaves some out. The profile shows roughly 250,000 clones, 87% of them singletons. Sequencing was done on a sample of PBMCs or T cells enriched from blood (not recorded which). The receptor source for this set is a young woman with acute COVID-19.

CDR3 residues: CASSLSSYEQYF. The CDR3 region has the DNA TGTGCCAGCAGCCTGAGCTCCTACGAGCAGTACTTC. The chain couples TRBV7-8 to TRBJ2-7; D gene unclear. Deletions cut 5 bases from V and 0 bases from J, with 5 bases between. CDR1 is SGHVS, CDR2 FQNEAQ, per germline. The CDR3 is 12 residues long.

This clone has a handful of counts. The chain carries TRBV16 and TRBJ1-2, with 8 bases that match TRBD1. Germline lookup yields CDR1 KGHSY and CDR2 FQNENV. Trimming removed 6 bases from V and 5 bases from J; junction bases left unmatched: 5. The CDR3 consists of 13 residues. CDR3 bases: TGTGCCAGCAGTCCAGACAGGGGATATGGCTACACCTTC. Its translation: CASSPDRGYGYTF.

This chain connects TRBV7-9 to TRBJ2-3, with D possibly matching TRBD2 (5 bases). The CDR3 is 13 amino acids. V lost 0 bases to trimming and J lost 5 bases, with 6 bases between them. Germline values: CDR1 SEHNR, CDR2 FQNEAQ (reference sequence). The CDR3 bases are TGTGCCAGCAGCTTAGCACGGGGAGATACGCAGTATTTT. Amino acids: CASSLARGDTQYF.

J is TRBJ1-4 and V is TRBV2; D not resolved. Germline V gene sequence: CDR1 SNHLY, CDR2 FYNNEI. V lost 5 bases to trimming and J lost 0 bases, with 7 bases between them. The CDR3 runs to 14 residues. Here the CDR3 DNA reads TGTGCCAGCAGTATATCGGCAACTAATGAAAAACTGTTTTTT. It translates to CASSISATNEKLFF.

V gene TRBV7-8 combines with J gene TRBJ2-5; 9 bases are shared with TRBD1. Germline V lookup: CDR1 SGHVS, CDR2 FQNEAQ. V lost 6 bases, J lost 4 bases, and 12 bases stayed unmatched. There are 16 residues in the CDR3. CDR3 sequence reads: CASRLGGQGLGETQYF. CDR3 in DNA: TGTGCCAGCAGACTCGGGGGACAGGGCTTGGGAGAGACCCAGTACTTC.

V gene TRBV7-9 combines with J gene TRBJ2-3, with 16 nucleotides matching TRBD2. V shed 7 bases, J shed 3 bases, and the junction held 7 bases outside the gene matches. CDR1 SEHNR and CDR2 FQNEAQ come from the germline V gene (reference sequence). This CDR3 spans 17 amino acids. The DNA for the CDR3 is TGTGCCAGCACCCCCGGGACTAGCGGGAGGGGGACAGATACGCAGTATTTT. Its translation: CASTPGTSGRGTDTQYF.

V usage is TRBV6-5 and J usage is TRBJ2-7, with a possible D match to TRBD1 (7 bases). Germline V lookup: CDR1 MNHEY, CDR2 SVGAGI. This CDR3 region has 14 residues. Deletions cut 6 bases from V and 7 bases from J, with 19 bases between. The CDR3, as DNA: TGTGCCAGCAGCAGGACCTCACAGGGGAGGGAGCAGTACTTC. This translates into CASSRTSQGREQYF.

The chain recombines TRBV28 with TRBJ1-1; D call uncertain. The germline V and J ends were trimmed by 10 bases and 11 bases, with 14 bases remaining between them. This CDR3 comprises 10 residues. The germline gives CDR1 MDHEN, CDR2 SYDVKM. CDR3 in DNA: TGTGCCACCCGAACCTCCGGGGCTTTCTTT. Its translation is CATRTSGAFF.

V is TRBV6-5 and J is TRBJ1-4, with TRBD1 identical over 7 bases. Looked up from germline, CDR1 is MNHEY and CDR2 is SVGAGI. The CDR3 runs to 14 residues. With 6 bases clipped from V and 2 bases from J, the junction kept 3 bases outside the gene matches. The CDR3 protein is CASRQGPTNEKLFF. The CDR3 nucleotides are TGTGCCAGCAGACAGGGGCCGACTAATGAAAAACTGTTTTTT.

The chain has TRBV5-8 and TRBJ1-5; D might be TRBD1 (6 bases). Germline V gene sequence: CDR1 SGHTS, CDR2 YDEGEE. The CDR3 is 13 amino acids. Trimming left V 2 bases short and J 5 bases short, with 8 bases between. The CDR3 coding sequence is TGTGCCAGCAGCTTAGGGGGTGATCAGCCCCAGCATTTT. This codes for CASSLGGDQPQHF.

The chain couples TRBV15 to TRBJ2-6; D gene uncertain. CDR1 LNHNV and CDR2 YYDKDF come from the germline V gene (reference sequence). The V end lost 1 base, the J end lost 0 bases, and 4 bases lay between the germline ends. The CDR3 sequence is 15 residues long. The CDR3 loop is CATSRGASGANVLTF. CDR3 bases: TGTGCCACCAGCAGAGGGGCCTCTGGGGCCAACGTCCTGACTTTC.

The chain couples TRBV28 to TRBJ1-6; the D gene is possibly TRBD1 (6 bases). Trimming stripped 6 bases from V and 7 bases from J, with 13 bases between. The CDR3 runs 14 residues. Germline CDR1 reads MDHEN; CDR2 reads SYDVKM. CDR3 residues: CASRLTGSNSPLHF. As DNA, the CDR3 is TGTGCCAGCAGACTAACAGGGAGCAATTCACCCCTCCACTTT.

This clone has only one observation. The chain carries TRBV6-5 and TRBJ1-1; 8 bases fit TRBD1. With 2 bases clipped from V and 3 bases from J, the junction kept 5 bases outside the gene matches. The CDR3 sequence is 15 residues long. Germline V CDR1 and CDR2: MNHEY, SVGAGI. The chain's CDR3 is CASSYRRGRDTEAFF. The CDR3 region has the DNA TGTGCCAGCAGTTACCGCAGGGGGCGGGACACTGAAGCTTTCTTT.

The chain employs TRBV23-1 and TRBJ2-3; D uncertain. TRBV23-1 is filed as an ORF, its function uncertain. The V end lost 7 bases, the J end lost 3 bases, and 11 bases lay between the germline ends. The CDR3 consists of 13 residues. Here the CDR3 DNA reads TGCGCCAGCACCCCTCCGTCGACAGATACGCAGTATTTT. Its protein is CASTPPSTDTQYF.

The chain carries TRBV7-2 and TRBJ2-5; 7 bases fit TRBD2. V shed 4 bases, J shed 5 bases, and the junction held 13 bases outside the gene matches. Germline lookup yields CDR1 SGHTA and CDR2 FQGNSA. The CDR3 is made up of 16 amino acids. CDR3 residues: CASSSRLGGFGETQYF. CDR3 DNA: TGTGCCAGCAGCTCTCGCCTGGGAGGGTTCGGGGAGACCCAGTACTTC.

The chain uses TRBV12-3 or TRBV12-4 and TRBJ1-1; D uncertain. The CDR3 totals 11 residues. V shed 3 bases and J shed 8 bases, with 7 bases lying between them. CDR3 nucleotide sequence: TGTGCCAGCAGTTTTACGGGGGAAGCTTTCTTT. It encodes CASSFTGEAFF.

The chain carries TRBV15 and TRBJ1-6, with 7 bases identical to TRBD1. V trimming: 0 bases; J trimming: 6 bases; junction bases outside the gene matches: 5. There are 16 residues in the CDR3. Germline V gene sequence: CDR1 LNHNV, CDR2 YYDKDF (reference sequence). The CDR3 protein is CATSRDGTAFNSPLHF. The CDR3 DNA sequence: TGTGCCACCAGCAGAGACGGGACAGCTTTTAATTCACCCCTCCACTTT.